A single sample is the source of the 10 T cell receptor beta chains below, sequenced in a study of cytomegalovirus exposure and HLA in healthy donors. Sequencing used immunoSEQ multiplex PCR; TCRdb keeps in-frame clones, though not all of them. The sample lists under 150,000 clones; approximately 85% were seen once. Sequenced sample: PBMCs. These receptors originate from a woman under 40 in good health and CMV-seronegative.

This chain links TRBV7-2 with TRBJ1-2, with 7 bases lining up with TRBD1. Germline CDR1 is SGHTA and CDR2 is FQGNSA. The CDR3 is made up of 16 amino acids. The J segment lost 1 base and the V segment lost 5 bases, leaving 10 bases of the junction unmatched. CDR3 bases: TGTGCCAGCAGCCCATCCCCCCGGGACAGTAACTATGGCTACACCTTC. Its translation: CASSPSPRDSNYGYTF.

The chain links TRBV28 to TRBJ1-4; D ambiguous. This CDR3 spans 13 amino acids. CDR1 and CDR2 (germline): MDHEN, SYDVKM. The V end lost 7 bases, the J end lost 5 bases, and 11 bases lay between the germline ends. Here the CDR3 reads CASTRFENEKLFF. The CDR3 region has the DNA TGTGCCAGCACTAGGTTTGAGAATGAAAAACTGTTTTTT.

The CDR3, as DNA: TGCGCCAGCACATCCCCTGCGACCGGGTTGGATGAGCAGTTCTTC. This gives the protein CASTSPATGLDEQFF. The chain employs TRBV5-1 and TRBJ2-1; D call uncertain. Germline values: CDR1 SGHRS, CDR2 YFSETQ. The CDR3 is 15 residues long. V was shortened by 6 bases and J by 8 bases, with 21 bases between the two germline ends.

Points on this clone: The identical CDR3 is also encoded by other nucleotide sequences in the sample. The genes are TRBV5-1 and TRBJ2-1; no reliable D call. The germline gives CDR1 SGHRS, CDR2 YFSETQ. The length of the CDR3 is 15 residues. Trimming removed 2 bases from V and 0 bases from J, with 9 bases in between. The CDR3 reads CASSFTESSYNEQFF. DNA for the CDR3: TGCGCCAGCAGCTTTACAGAAAGCTCCTACAATGAGCAGTTCTTC.

This clone has just a few counts. CDR3: CASSNPGLAGREADTQYF. Here the CDR3 DNA reads TGCGCCAGCAGCAACCCGGGACTAGCGGGGAGGGAGGCAGATACGCAGTATTTT. The chain joins TRBV5-1 to TRBJ2-3; 13 bases match TRBD2. Germline V gene lookup returns CDR1 SGHRS and CDR2 YFSETQ. V shed 4 bases, J shed 4 bases, and the junction held 12 bases outside the gene matches. CDR3 length equals 18 residues. Combining the CDR3 with reference TRBV5-1 and TRBJ2-3 gives the whole variable domain KAGVTQTPRYLIKTRGQQVTLSCSPISGHRSVSWYQQTPGQGLQFLFEYFSETQRNKGNFPGRFSGRQFSNSRSEMNVSTLELGDSALYLCASSNPGLAGREADTQYFGPGTRLTVL.

The chain uses TRBV6-6 and TRBJ1-5; TRBD1 is a possible D gene (5 bases). The germline gives CDR1 MNHNY, CDR2 SVGAGI (reference sequence). Trimming removed 2 bases at V and 7 bases at J, with 15 bases between. This CDR3 comprises 15 residues. The CDR3 loop reads CASSYLQGGNQPQHF. CDR3 sequence (DNA): TGTGCCAGCAGTTACCTCCAGGGCGGGAACCAGCCCCAGCATTTT.

V and J are TRBV6-5 and TRBJ2-3; no clear D gene. The CDR3 is 15 amino acids. The germline V gene encodes CDR1 MNHEY and CDR2 SVGAGI. Trimming stripped 7 bases from V and 0 bases from J, with 14 bases between. The DNA for the CDR3 is TGTGCCAGCACCGACGCTCGCGGTAGCACAGATACGCAGTATTTT. This translates into CASTDARGSTDTQYF.

The gene calls are TRBV6-5 and TRBJ1-4; no definite D call. The CDR3 contains 14 residues. Trimming took off 9 bases at V and 3 bases at J, with 14 bases between the two ends. Germline V lookup: CDR1 MNHEY, CDR2 SVGAGI. The CDR3 loop reads CASRPGSSNEKLFF. CDR3 DNA: TGTGCCAGTCGACCGGGGTCTTCTAATGAAAAACTGTTTTTT.

This clone was found a few times. The V gene is TRBV6-5, the J gene TRBJ1-2; 7 bases agree with TRBD1. The junction had 5 bases not matched to a gene; V was cut back by 0 bases and J by 4 bases. The length of the CDR3 is 15 residues. Germline values: CDR1 MNHEY, CDR2 SVGAGI. CDR3 in amino acids: CASSYSGQPIYGYTF. CDR3 DNA sequence: TGTGCCAGCAGTTACTCGGGACAGCCTATCTATGGCTACACCTTC.

J is TRBJ1-2 and V is TRBV28; TRBD1 matches at 9 bases. Per germline, CDR1 MDHEN and CDR2 SYDVKM. This CDR3 has 15 amino acids. The trim removed 4 bases at V and 4 bases at J, leaving 7 bases unmatched. The CDR3 DNA reads TGTGCCAGCAGTTCCGGGACAGGGAAATTCTATGGCTACACCTTC. Amino acid sequence: CASSSGTGKFYGYTF.